A selection of T cell receptor beta chains follows, all from one sample in a study of shared T cell receptors in the human thymus. The table came from immunoSEQ multiplex PCR; TCRdb's copy has only in-frame clones and leaves some out. The table lists some 400,000 clones, approximately 95% of them singletons. The sample comprised thymocytes. These receptors all come from a human donor. The CDR3 runs from the conserved cysteine through the conserved F or W. Not all rows give a size; the values are once, few, many and, for expanded clones, a class.

J gene: TRBJ2-3
V gene: TRBV2
clone size: NA
CDR3 protein: CASSEKASRGPDTQYF

J gene: TRBJ2-4
V gene: TRBV2
clone size: NA
CDR3 protein: CASSSRSGNIQYF

J gene: TRBJ2-5
V gene: TRBV4-1
clone size: NA
CDR3 protein: CASSQETSGPQETQYF

J gene: TRBJ2-1
V gene: TRBV10-3
clone size: NA
CDR3 protein: CAIGGAGNEQFF

J gene: TRBJ2-7
V gene: TRBV28
clone size: NA
CDR3 protein: CASSLGTGPGGYEQYF

J gene: TRBJ2-5
V gene: TRBV9
clone size: NA
CDR3 protein: CASSVEETQYF

J gene: TRBJ1-4
V gene: TRBV19
clone size: NA
CDR3 protein: CASSHKRDEGKLFF

J gene: TRBJ1-5
V gene: TRBV25-1
clone size: NA
CDR3 protein: CASSDARPNQPQHF

J gene: TRBJ2-5
V gene: TRBV6-1
clone size: NA
CDR3 protein: CASSELETQYF

J gene: TRBJ2-7
V gene: TRBV10-1
clone size: NA
CDR3 protein: CASSVDGTETYEQYF

J gene: TRBJ2-2
V gene: TRBV7-8
clone size: once
CDR3 protein: CASSLGGRLAGELFF

J gene: TRBJ1-3
V gene: TRBV11-2
clone size: NA
CDR3 protein: CASSLGPEDSGNTIYF

J gene: TRBJ2-1
V gene: TRBV6-5
clone size: NA
CDR3 protein: CASSRLATDNEQFF

J gene: TRBJ2-1
V gene: TRBV29-1
clone size: NA
CDR3 protein: CSVEDPTSGRAPNEQFF

J gene: TRBJ1-1
V gene: TRBV9
clone size: NA
CDR3 protein: CASSTRRHTEAFF

J gene: TRBJ2-1
V gene: TRBV7-9
clone size: NA
CDR3 protein: CASSLVDSVKSNEQFF

J gene: TRBJ1-2
V gene: TRBV27
clone size: NA
CDR3 protein: CASSSNRDRRPLNYGYTF

J gene: TRBJ2-7
V gene: TRBV5-6
clone size: NA
CDR3 protein: CASRPFAPETPNGGEQYF

J gene: TRBJ1-2
V gene: TRBV30
clone size: NA
CDR3 protein: CAWRARDSNYGYTF

J gene: TRBJ2-7
V gene: TRBV21-1
clone size: once
CDR3 protein: CASSTLQYF

J gene: TRBJ2-7
V gene: TRBV6-5
clone size: NA
CDR3 protein: CASRRDSSYEQYF

J gene: TRBJ1-1
V gene: TRBV28
clone size: few
CDR3 protein: CASSLPGRRGTEAFF

J gene: TRBJ1-1
V gene: TRBV13
clone size: NA
CDR3 protein: CASSSQQPPEAFF

J gene: TRBJ1-2
V gene: TRBV6-4
clone size: NA
CDR3 protein: CASRGGTHYGYTF

J gene: TRBJ2-1
V gene: TRBV13
clone size: NA
CDR3 protein: CASSLSRLLAGDEQFF

J gene: TRBJ2-3
V gene: TRBV5-4
clone size: NA
CDR3 protein: CASSTPPLAGGEDTQYF

J gene: TRBJ2-1
V gene: TRBV25-1
clone size: NA
CDR3 protein: CASSSGTRDEQFF

J gene: TRBJ2-3
V gene: TRBV25-1
clone size: NA
CDR3 protein: CASSEWVNSGTDTQYF

J gene: TRBJ1-5
V gene: TRBV28
clone size: NA
CDR3 protein: CASSLVGTGVLCQPQHF

J gene: TRBJ2-7
V gene: TRBV27
clone size: NA
CDR3 protein: CASSLIGDRHLLKTYEQYF

J gene: TRBJ2-5
V gene: TRBV10-2
clone size: once
CDR3 protein: CASSGLTSGTPETQYF

J gene: TRBJ2-1
V gene: TRBV4-2
clone size: NA
CDR3 protein: CASSPSAGNEGNEQFF

J gene: TRBJ2-3
V gene: TRBV6-5
clone size: NA
CDR3 protein: CASSYSRLGDTQYF

J gene: TRBJ1-1
V gene: TRBV13
clone size: NA
CDR3 protein: CASSLSTEPDEAFF

J gene: TRBJ2-7
V gene: TRBV11-2
clone size: NA
CDR3 protein: CASSLGLGDFAQYF

J gene: TRBJ2-3
V gene: TRBV5-1
clone size: NA
CDR3 protein: CASSSPGQYTDTQYF

J gene: TRBJ1-2
V gene: TRBV19
clone size: NA
CDR3 protein: CASSLPRTSWPYGYTF

J gene: TRBJ2-3
V gene: TRBV6-1
clone size: NA
CDR3 protein: CASSEGARGDTQYF

J gene: TRBJ2-3
V gene: TRBV7-9
clone size: NA
CDR3 protein: CASSELAASTDTQYF

J gene: TRBJ1-5
V gene: TRBV5-6
clone size: NA
CDR3 protein: CASSLYGTDSNQPQHF

J gene: TRBJ1-2
V gene: TRBV6-4
clone size: NA
CDR3 protein: CASSENKDVVLCYTF

J gene: TRBJ1-3
V gene: TRBV15
clone size: NA
CDR3 protein: CATSRDWQTGKVGGNTIYF